This entry lists 21 T cell receptor beta chains sequenced from one sample in a study of CXCR3-negative and CXCR3-positive naive CD8 T cells. UMI-labeled 5' RACE TRB cDNA libraries were prepared from the cells. Reprocessing the 5' RACE reads, TCRdb reports a single entry for every CDR3 protein and omits DNA. The sample has 130,000 or so distinct CDR3 sequences. The material sequenced was naive CXCR3- CD8+ T cells from blood. The subset here: CD45RO-CCR7+CD27+CD95- naive CD8+ T cells lacking CXCR3 (TNR3-). Source of these receptors: a human donor in good health. Some clones in this sample may be carry-over from other donors' samples.

CDR3: CASSREQNTPKETQYF. The rearrangement links TRBV7-9 to TRBJ2-5. Germline assignment: CDR1 SEHNR and CDR2 FQNEAQ (reference sequence). The CDR3 consists of 16 residues.

The genes are TRBV28 and TRBJ1-5. Per germline, CDR1 MDHEN and CDR2 SYDVKM. This CDR3 has 15 amino acids. The CDR3 region is CASSLYLKGSQPQHF.

The genes are TRBV19 and TRBJ1-1. Germline V lookup: CDR1 LNHDA, CDR2 SQIVND (reference sequence). CDR3 length: 15 amino acids. The CDR3 region is CASSMGTAMNTEAFF.

V is TRBV7-7 and J is TRBJ2-2. Per germline, CDR1 SSHAT and CDR2 FNYEAQ (reference sequence). The CDR3 spans 13 residues. CDR3 amino acids: CASSFAGPGELFF.

The chain uses TRBV12-3 or TRBV12-4 and TRBJ2-1; the TRBD2 assignment by TCRdb is unverifiable without DNA. The CDR3 is made up of 14 amino acids. CDR3 loop: CASSFRTSYNEQFF.

The chain carries TRBV19 and TRBJ2-3. The CDR3 has 14 amino acids. CDR1 and CDR2 (germline): LNHDA, SQIVND (reference sequence). Here the CDR3 reads CASSIGGSTDTQYF.

V gene TRBV21-1 combines with J gene TRBJ2-1; TCRdb reports TRBD2, a call that lacks DNA to check it against. TRBV21-1 is marked as a pseudogene. The CDR3 consists of 18 residues. Here the CDR3 reads CASTPKGLAGVLSNEQFF.

V usage is TRBV28 and J usage is TRBJ1-2; TCRdb returns TRBD1, unconfirmable since there is no DNA. The CDR3 contains 14 residues. Germline values: CDR1 MDHEN, CDR2 SYDVKM. The CDR3 reads CASSRRGTNYGYTF.

The rearrangement joins TRBV5-1 to TRBJ1-2; as DNA is missing, the TRBD1 call by TCRdb cannot be tested. Germline V gene lookup returns CDR1 SGHRS and CDR2 YFSETQ. CDR3 size: 15 residues. Here the CDR3 reads CASSLGQGTYYGYTF.

The rearrangement joins TRBV27 to TRBJ1-1. This CDR3 region has 13 residues. Germline CDR1 is MNHEY and CDR2 is SMNVEV (reference sequence). CDR3 sequence: CASSYQGRAEAFF.

The chain links TRBV7-3 to TRBJ2-1; the TRBD2 assignment by TCRdb is unverifiable without DNA. The germline V gene encodes CDR1 SGHTA and CDR2 FQGTGA. This CDR3 comprises 14 residues. The CDR3 loop is CASSFSTSGNEQFF.

The J gene is TRBJ2-5, the V gene TRBV7-6; checking the TCRdb D call of TRBD1 is not possible without DNA. Germline values: CDR1 SGHVS, CDR2 FNYEAQ. The CDR3 is made up of 14 amino acids. CDR3 sequence reads: CASSPWGWDETQYF.

V is TRBV7-9 and J is TRBJ2-1; TCRdb names TRBD1, which stays unverified in the absence of DNA. The germline CDR1 and CDR2 sequences are SEHNR and FQNEAQ (reference sequence). The CDR3 length is 13 residues. CDR3 residues: CASSLEGTPEQFF.

The chain recombines TRBV7-9 with TRBJ2-7; TCRdb designates TRBD2, a call that cannot be tested without DNA. In germline, CDR1 is SEHNR, CDR2 FQNEAQ (reference sequence). This CDR3 comprises 16 residues. The CDR3: CASSPSERVLSYEQYF.

V gene TRBV29-1 combines with J gene TRBJ2-5; the D call from TCRdb, TRBD1, cannot be confirmed without DNA. This CDR3 spans 15 amino acids. Germline loops: CDR1 SQVTM, CDR2 ANQGSEA. The CDR3 loop reads CSVEGGQAFQETQYF. The full variable domain, with the rest looked up from reference TRBV29-1 and TRBJ2-5, is SAVISQKPSRDICQRGTSLTIQCQVDSQVTMMFWYRQQPGQSLTLIATANQGSEATYESGFVIDKFPISRPNLTFSTLTVSNMSPEDSSIYLCSVEGGQAFQETQYFGPGTRLLVL.

The chain uses TRBV19 and TRBJ2-1; TCRdb names TRBD2, which stays unverified in the absence of DNA. CDR1 is LNHDA, CDR2 SQIVND, per germline (reference sequence). The CDR3 is 16 amino acids. The CDR3 sequence: CASSPPGLAGYNEQFF.

This chain connects TRBV29-1 to TRBJ2-3; TCRdb's D gene call, TRBD2, goes unchecked for lack of DNA. The CDR3 is made up of 16 amino acids. The germline CDR1 and CDR2 sequences are SQVTM and ANQGSEA. CDR3 in amino acids: CSVEVPSGGPTDTQYF.

The genes are TRBV4-3 and TRBJ2-1; the TCRdb call, TRBD2, lacks DNA for checking. Germline lookup yields CDR1 LGHNA and CDR2 YSLEER. This CDR3 comprises 13 residues. CDR3 in amino acids: CASRPSSYNEQFF.

The V gene is TRBV6-7, the J gene TRBJ2-1; TCRdb names TRBD2, which stays unverified in the absence of DNA. TRBV6-7 has ORF status, its function being uncertain. The CDR3 has 15 residues. CDR3: CASSYGLAAYNEQFF.

This chain uses TRBV20-1 with TRBJ2-7; without DNA, the TCRdb call of TRBD1 cannot be checked. The germline CDR1 and CDR2 sequences are DFQATT and SNEGSKA (reference sequence). This CDR3 is 14 amino acids long. The CDR3 sequence is CSAGPGFLGYEQYF.

The chain joins TRBV4-2 to TRBJ2-1; as DNA is missing, the TRBD2 call by TCRdb cannot be tested. The CDR3 is made up of 18 amino acids. The germline gives CDR1 LGHNA, CDR2 YNFKEQ. The CDR3 loop is CASSQVWGRSRSYNEQFF.